Below are 23 T cell receptor beta chains sequenced from a single sample in a study of blood T cell dynamics during melanoma immunotherapy. Time point of the sample: pre-treatment baseline. TCRdb keeps only in-frame clones here, not all; method: immunoSEQ multiplex PCR. The profile shows 10,000 or so clones, about 87% of them singletons. The sample here was blood, taken from a patient treated with checkpoint blockade. The source of these receptors is a human donor with melanoma.

The chain combines TRBV30 with TRBJ2-1; D may match TRBD1 or TRBD2 (6 bases each). Germline V gene lookup returns CDR1 GTSNPN and CDR2 SVGIG (reference sequence). V was clipped by 3 bases and J by 10 bases, with 16 bases between them. This CDR3 has 13 residues. The DNA of the CDR3 is TGTGCCTGGAGGTGGGGGGCCGGGGTGGAGCAGTTCTTC. Residues: CAWRWGAGVEQFF. The full variable domain, its missing parts supplied by reference TRBV30 and TRBJ2-1, is SQTIHQWPATLVQPVGSPLSLECTVEGTSNPNLYWYRQAAGRGLQLLFYSVGIGQISSEVPQNLSASRPQDRQFILSSKKLLLSDSGFYLCAWRWGAGVEQFFGPGTRLTVL.

Comments on this clone: This same CDR3 is encoded by further DNA sequences in the sample. The rearrangement links TRBV27 to TRBJ2-7, with D possibly matching TRBD1 (6 bases). V gave up 4 bases and J gave up 1 base, with 11 bases separating them. The CDR3 runs to 14 residues. Per germline, CDR1 MNHEY and CDR2 SMNVEV (reference sequence). This chain's CDR3 is CASSSTGTSYEQYF. The CDR3 DNA reads TGTGCCAGCAGTTCCACAGGGACGTCCTACGAGCAGTACTTC.

This sequence joins TRBV7-2 and TRBJ1-6; a possible D gene is TRBD1 (6 bases). The germline V and J ends were trimmed by 4 bases and 3 bases, with 10 bases remaining between them. The CDR3 extends over 15 amino acids. Germline CDR1 reads SGHTA; CDR2 reads FQGNSA. The CDR3 DNA reads as TGTGCCAGCAGCTGGCAGGGGCTCTATAATTCACCCCTCCACTTT. This encodes CASSWQGLYNSPLHF. The variable domain in full, completed from reference TRBV7-2 and TRBJ1-6, reads GAGVSQSPSNKVTEKGKDVELRCDPISGHTALYWYRQSLGQGLEFLIYFQGNSAPDKSGLPSDRFSAERTGGSVSTLTIQRTQQEDSAVYLCASSWQGLYNSPLHFGNGTRLTVT.

The gene calls are TRBV7-9 and TRBJ2-1; no clear D gene. The CDR3 length is 13 residues. In germline, CDR1 is SEHNR, CDR2 FQNEAQ (reference sequence). V was pared by 3 bases and J by 6 bases, with 9 bases between. CDR3 sequence reads: CASSFHGGNEQFF. The CDR3 DNA sequence: TGTGCCAGCAGCTTCCACGGTGGCAATGAGCAGTTCTTC. Full variable domain (remainder filled in from reference TRBV7-9 and TRBJ2-1): DTGVSQNPRHKITKRGQNVTFRCDPISEHNRLYWYRQTLGQGPEFLTYFQNEAQLEKSRLLSDRFSAERPKGSFSTLEIQRTEQGDSAMYLCASSFHGGNEQFFGPGTRLTVL.

About this clone: The same CDR3 arises from other DNA sequences in this sample as well. The V and J genes are TRBV9 and TRBJ1-1; no reliable D call. This CDR3 contains 15 residues. Germline V CDR1 and CDR2: SGDLS, YYNGEE. Trimming left V 0 bases short and J 1 base short, with 10 bases between. The chain's CDR3 is CASSVVGGSNTEAFF. The CDR3 DNA follows: TGTGCCAGCAGCGTAGTGGGCGGCTCGAACACTGAAGCTTTCTTT.

The rearrangement uses TRBV7-3 and TRBJ2-2, with TRBD2 identical over 9 bases. Germline V gives CDR1 SGHTA, CDR2 FQGTGA. This CDR3 region has 17 residues. After removal of 5 bases from V and 2 bases from J, the junction contained 9 bases not matched to a gene. The CDR3 DNA sequence: TGTGCCAGCAGCCTACTAGGGGGACTAGCCAACACCGGGGAGCTGTTTTTT. Protein product: CASSLLGGLANTGELFF.

This rearrangement joins TRBV29-1 to TRBJ2-7; the D gene could be TRBD1 or TRBD2 (5 bases each). V was cut by 7 bases and J by 2 bases, with 15 bases left in between. CDR3 size: 13 residues. In germline, CDR1 is SQVTM, CDR2 ANQGSEA. CDR3 coding DNA: TGCAGCGAGCCCGGGACCACACCCTACGAGCAGTACTTC. This translates into CSEPGTTPYEQYF.

This chain links TRBV7-9 with TRBJ1-2; 9 bases fit TRBD1. Germline loops: CDR1 SEHNR, CDR2 FQNEAQ (reference sequence). Trimming cost V 0 bases and J 8 bases; bases outside gene matches: 7. There are 15 residues in the CDR3. The CDR3 protein is CASSLALTGGAGYTF. The CDR3 coding sequence is TGTGCCAGCAGCTTAGCTCTCACAGGGGGCGCGGGCTACACCTTC.

The chain carries TRBV5-4 and TRBJ2-2, with D hard to call. The CDR3 totals 15 residues. Trimming removed 0 bases at V and 5 bases at J, with 11 bases between. Germline CDR1 reads SGHNT; CDR2 reads YYREEE (reference sequence). The CDR3 sequence is CASSLGFDGTGELFF. The CDR3 DNA is TGTGCCAGCAGCTTGGGGTTTGATGGGACCGGGGAGCTGTTTTTT.

This clone came up once. V is TRBV7-2 and J is TRBJ2-3; 7 nucleotides line up with TRBD1. The CDR3 has 15 residues. Germline CDR1 and CDR2: SGHTA and FQGNSA. Germline trimming cut 5 bases from V and 3 bases from J; bases unmatched to any gene: 8. The CDR3 spells CASSPHGQATDTQYF. DNA for the CDR3: TGTGCCAGCAGCCCTCACGGACAGGCAACAGATACGCAGTATTTT. Variable domain in full (rest from reference TRBV7-2 and TRBJ2-3): GAGVSQSPSNKVTEKGKDVELRCDPISGHTALYWYRQSLGQGLEFLIYFQGNSAPDKSGLPSDRFSAERTGGSVSTLTIQRTQQEDSAVYLCASSPHGQATDTQYFGPGTRLTVL.

There are a few counts of this clone. The chain uses TRBV2 and TRBJ2-7, with a weak D call TRBD2 (5 bases). Trimming pared 6 bases from V and 6 bases from J, leaving 21 bases between. Germline CDR1 and CDR2: SNHLY and FYNNEI. This CDR3 is built from 15 residues. CDR3 sequence reads: CASSLRGSPRREQYF. CDR3 bases: TGTGCCAGCAGCCTACGAGGGAGCCCCAGGCGCGAGCAGTACTTC.

This clone was counted a single time. The chain is built from TRBV28 and TRBJ1-5; D is uncertain. Germline V gene sequence: CDR1 MDHEN, CDR2 SYDVKM. Trimming removed 3 bases from V and 2 bases from J, with 11 bases in between. The CDR3 sequence is 15 residues long. This CDR3 is CASSFSPLGNQPQHF. For the CDR3, the DNA is TGTGCCAGCAGTTTTTCCCCACTGGGCAATCAGCCCCAGCATTTT.

The J gene is TRBJ2-2, the V gene TRBV10-3; D is unclear. Germline CDR1 ENHRY, CDR2 SYGVKD. This CDR3 contains 15 residues. V lost 2 bases, J lost 1 base, and 8 bases lay in between. The DNA of the CDR3 is TGTGCCATCAGTGAGCCCGCGCGGAACACCGGGGAGCTGTTTTTT. This encodes CAISEPARNTGELFF.

The V and J genes are TRBV11-1 and TRBJ1-5; unclear D gene. Trimming pared 3 bases from V and 0 bases from J, leaving 12 bases between. Germline V gene sequence: CDR1 SGHAT, CDR2 FQDESV (reference sequence). The CDR3 consists of 16 residues. The CDR3 DNA follows: TGTGCCAGCAGCTTGGGAGGTACCCATAGCAATCAGCCCCAGCATTTT. Residues: CASSLGGTHSNQPQHF.

This chain links TRBV4-1 with TRBJ2-1, with D tentatively TRBD2 (5 bases). V gave up 3 bases and J gave up 0 bases, with 12 bases separating them. The germline V gene encodes CDR1 MGHRA and CDR2 YSYEKL. This CDR3 region has 16 residues. The CDR3 DNA sequence: TGCGCCAGCAGCCAGGACTCACCGAGCTCCTACAATGAGCAGTTCTTC. This gives the protein CASSQDSPSSYNEQFF.

The chain combines TRBV7-3 with TRBJ1-5, with D possibly being TRBD1 (5 bases). The CDR3 has 13 residues. Germline CDR1 is SGHTA and CDR2 is FQGTGA. Deletions cut 2 bases from V and 8 bases from J, with 10 bases between. The CDR3 here is CASSLVREEPQHF. Written as DNA, the CDR3 is TGTGCCAGCAGCTTAGTCAGGGAAGAGCCCCAGCATTTT. Full variable domain (rest looked up from reference TRBV7-3 and TRBJ1-5): GAGVSQTPSNKVTEKGKYVELRCDPISGHTALYWYRQSLGQGPEFLIYFQGTGAADDSGLPNDRFFAVRPEGSVSTLKIQRTERGDSAVYLCASSLVREEPQHFGDGTRLSIL.

In its sample, this clone is large. The chain has TRBV4-1 and TRBJ2-3; D is uncertain. V dropped 0 bases and J dropped 2 bases, with 6 bases sitting between them. CDR1 is MGHRA, CDR2 YSYEKL, per germline. CDR3 length equals 14 residues. The CDR3 sequence: CASSQDRNTDTQYF. In nucleotides, the CDR3 is TGCGCCAGCAGCCAAGATCGGAACACAGATACGCAGTATTTT.

The chain carries TRBV5-1 and TRBJ1-2; D ambiguous. CDR3 size: 13 residues. Germline V gives CDR1 SGHRS, CDR2 YFSETQ. V dropped 4 bases and J dropped 0 bases, with 7 bases sitting between them. The CDR3 protein is CASSLETNYGYTF. CDR3 nucleotide sequence: TGCGCCAGCAGCCTTGAAACTAACTATGGCTACACCTTC.

This chain uses TRBV5-1 with TRBJ2-5, with 8 bases fitting TRBD2. Germline V gene lookup returns CDR1 SGHRS and CDR2 YFSETQ. The CDR3 loop spans 14 amino acids. Trimming took 4 bases from V and 5 from J; bases not matched to a gene: 7. Here the CDR3 DNA reads TGCGCCAGCAGCCGCGGGGGGTCCTCGGAGACCCAGTACTTC. It translates to CASSRGGSSETQYF.

This chain joins TRBV6-6 and TRBJ1-4; no clear D gene. The germline V gene encodes CDR1 MNHNY and CDR2 SVGAGI (reference sequence). Trimming took off 8 bases at V and 8 bases at J, with 12 bases between the two ends. CDR3 length: 12 residues. In DNA form, the CDR3 reads TGTGCCAGCGGGGTCCGCCAGGAAAAACTGTTTTTT. This translates into CASGVRQEKLFF.

This clone was seen just once. The chain combines TRBV10-3 with TRBJ2-1, with a weak D call TRBD2 (6 bases). The CDR3 is 16 amino acids. Germline V gene data show CDR1 as ENHRY and CDR2 as SYGVKD. V lost 3 bases to trimming and J lost 1 base, with 13 bases between them. CDR3 region: CAISEGLGGSYNEQFF. CDR3 in DNA: TGTGCCATCAGTGAAGGTTTGGGGGGTTCCTACAATGAGCAGTTCTTC.

This sequence joins TRBV19 and TRBJ1-5, with a tentative D call TRBD1 (5 bases). The CDR3 covers 16 residues. Germline assignment: CDR1 LNHDA and CDR2 SQIVND (reference sequence). Deletions cut 3 bases from V and 1 base from J, with 13 bases between. The CDR3 is CASSIEDTPSNQPQHF. The CDR3 nucleotides are TGTGCCAGTAGTATCGAGGACACCCCAAGCAATCAGCCCCAGCATTTT.

The gene calls are TRBV19 and TRBJ1-2, with TRBD1 as a possible D gene (6 bases). The V gene's germline CDR1 is LNHDA and CDR2 SQIVND (reference sequence). With 9 bases removed from V and 4 bases from J, the gap between germline ends came to 15 bases. The CDR3 contains 13 residues. This CDR3 reads CASTTQGRYGYTF. The CDR3 bases are TGTGCCAGCACCACCCAGGGGCGCTATGGCTACACCTTC.